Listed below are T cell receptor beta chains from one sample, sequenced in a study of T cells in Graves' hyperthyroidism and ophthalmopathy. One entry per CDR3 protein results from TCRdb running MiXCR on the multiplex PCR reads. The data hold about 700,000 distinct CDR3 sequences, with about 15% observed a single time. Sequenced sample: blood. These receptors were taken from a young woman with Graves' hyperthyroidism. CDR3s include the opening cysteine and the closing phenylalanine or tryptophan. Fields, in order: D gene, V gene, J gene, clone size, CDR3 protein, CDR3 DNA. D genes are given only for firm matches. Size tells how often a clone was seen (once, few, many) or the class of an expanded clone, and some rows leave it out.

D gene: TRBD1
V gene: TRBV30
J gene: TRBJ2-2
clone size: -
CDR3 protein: CAWRALGQGITGELFF
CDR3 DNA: TGTGCCTGGAGAGCTCTCGGACAGGGTATCACCGGGGAGCTGTTTTTT

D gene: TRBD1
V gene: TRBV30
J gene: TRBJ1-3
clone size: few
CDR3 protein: CAWSHRGLSSGNTIYF
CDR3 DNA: TGTGCCTGGAGTCACAGGGGGCTCAGCTCTGGAAACACCATATATTTT

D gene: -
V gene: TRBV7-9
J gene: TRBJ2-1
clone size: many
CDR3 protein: CASSLSSVNEQFF
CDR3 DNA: TGTGCCAGCAGCTTATCATCGGTGAATGAGCAGTTCTTC

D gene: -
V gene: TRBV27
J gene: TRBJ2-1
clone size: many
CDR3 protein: CASSLDIGGNNEQFF
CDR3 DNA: TGTGCCAGCAGTCTGGACATAGGGGGGAACAATGAGCAGTTCTTC

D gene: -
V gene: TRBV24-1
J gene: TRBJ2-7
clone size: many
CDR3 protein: CATSDLTTGSSYEQYF
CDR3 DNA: TGTGCCACCAGTGATTTAACAACGGGGTCGTCCTACGAGCAGTACTTC

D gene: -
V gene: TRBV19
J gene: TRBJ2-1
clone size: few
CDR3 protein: CASSVTGGIGGYNEQFF
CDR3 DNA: TGTGCCAGTAGTGTCACGGGGGGCATAGGGGGATACAATGAGCAGTTCTTC

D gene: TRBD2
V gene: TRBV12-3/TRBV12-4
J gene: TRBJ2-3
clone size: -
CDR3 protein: CASSPSRGGTNTDTQYF
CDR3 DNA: TGTGCCAGCAGTCCCTCACGCGGGGGGACGAACACAGATACGCAGTATTTT

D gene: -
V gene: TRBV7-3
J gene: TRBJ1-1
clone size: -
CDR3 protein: CASSLTGGGVPHEAFF
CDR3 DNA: TGTGCCAGCAGCTTAACGGGGGGGGGGGTACCCCATGAAGCTTTCTTT

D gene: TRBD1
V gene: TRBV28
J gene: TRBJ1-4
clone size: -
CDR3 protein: CASSNRGPNEKLFF
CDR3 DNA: TGTGCCAGCAGCAACAGGGGACCTAATGAAAAACTGTTTTTT

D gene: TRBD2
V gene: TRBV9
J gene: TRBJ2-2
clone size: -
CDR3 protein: CASSVRVGREGPTGELFF
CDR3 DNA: TGTGCCAGCAGCGTAAGAGTAGGGCGGGAGGGCCCCACCGGGGAGCTGTTTTTT

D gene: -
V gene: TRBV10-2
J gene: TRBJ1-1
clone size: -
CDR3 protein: CASSRAGKGNTEAFF
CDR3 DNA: TGCGCCAGCAGCCGGGCAGGAAAGGGGAACACTGAAGCTTTCTTT

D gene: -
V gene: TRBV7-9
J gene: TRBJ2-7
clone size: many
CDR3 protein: CASSQSSVYEQYF
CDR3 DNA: TGTGCCAGCAGCCAATCTAGCGTCTACGAGCAGTACTTC

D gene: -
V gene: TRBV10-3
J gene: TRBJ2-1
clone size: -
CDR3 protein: CATTLGENEQFF
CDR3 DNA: TGTGCCACCACCTTAGGGGAGAACGAGCAGTTCTTC

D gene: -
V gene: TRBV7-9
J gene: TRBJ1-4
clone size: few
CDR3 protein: CASSSGPANEKLFF
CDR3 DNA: TGTGCCAGCAGCTCAGGACCAGCTAATGAAAAACTGTTTTTT

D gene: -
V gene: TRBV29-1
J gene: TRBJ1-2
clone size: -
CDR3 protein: CSVEISRLSLGYTF
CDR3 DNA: TGCAGCGTTGAAATCTCGAGACTGTCTTTGGGCTACACCTTC

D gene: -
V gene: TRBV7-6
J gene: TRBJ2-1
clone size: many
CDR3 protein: CASSSVGDEQFF
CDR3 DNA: TGTGCCAGCAGCTCGGTCGGCGATGAGCAGTTCTTC

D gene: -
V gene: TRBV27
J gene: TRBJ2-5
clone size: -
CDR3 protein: CASSAPGQGIETQYF
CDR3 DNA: TGTGCCAGCAGCGCGCCGGGACAAGGAATTGAGACCCAGTACTTC

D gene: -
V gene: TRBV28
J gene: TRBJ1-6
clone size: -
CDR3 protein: CASSPRANSPLHF
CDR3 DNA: TGTGCCAGCAGCCCCAGGGCTAATTCACCCCTCCACTTT

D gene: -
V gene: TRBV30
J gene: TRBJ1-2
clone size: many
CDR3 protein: CAWSVPELGGGGIYGYTF
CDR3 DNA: TGTGCCTGGAGTGTACCTGAGTTGGGAGGGGGAGGCATCTATGGCTACACCTTC

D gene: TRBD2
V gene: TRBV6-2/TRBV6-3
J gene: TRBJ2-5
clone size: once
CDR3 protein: CASSWASGGADETQYF
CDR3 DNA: TGTGCCAGCAGTTGGGCTAGCGGGGGGGCCGATGAGACCCAGTACTTC

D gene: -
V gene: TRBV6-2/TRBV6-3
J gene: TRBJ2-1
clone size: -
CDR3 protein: CASSSGDSYNEQFF
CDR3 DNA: TGTGCCAGCAGTAGCGGAGACTCCTACAATGAGCAGTTCTTC

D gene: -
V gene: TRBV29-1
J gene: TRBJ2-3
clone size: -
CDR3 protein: CSGRQNINTDTQYF
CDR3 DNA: TGCAGCGGGCGACAAAATATTAACACAGATACGCAGTATTTT

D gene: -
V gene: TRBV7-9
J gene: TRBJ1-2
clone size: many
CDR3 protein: CASSSAIRYGYTF
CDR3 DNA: TGTGCCAGCAGCTCCGCGATTCGCTATGGCTACACCTTC

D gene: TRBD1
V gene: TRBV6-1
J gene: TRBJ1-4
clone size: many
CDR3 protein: CASSLGQGFPNEKLFF
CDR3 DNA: TGTGCCAGCAGCTTGGGACAGGGTTTTCCTAATGAAAAACTGTTTTTT

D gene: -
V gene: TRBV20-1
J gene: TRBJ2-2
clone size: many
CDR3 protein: CSSRASLTGELFF
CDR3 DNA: TGCAGCTCAAGGGCTTCCCTCACCGGGGAGCTGTTTTTT

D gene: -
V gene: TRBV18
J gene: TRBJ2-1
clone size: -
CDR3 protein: CASSPSGGVQMYRSYNEQFF
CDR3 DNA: TGTGCCAGCTCCCCGTCGGGGGGCGTTCAAATGTACCGCTCCTACAATGAGCAGTTCTTC

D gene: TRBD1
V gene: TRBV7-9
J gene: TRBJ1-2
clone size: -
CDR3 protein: CASSLLGGNRGTNYGYTF
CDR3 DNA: TGTGCCAGCAGCTTACTCGGCGGAAACAGGGGAACCAACTATGGCTACACCTTC

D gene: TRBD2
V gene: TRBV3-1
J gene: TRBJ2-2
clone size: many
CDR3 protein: CASSSALAGETGELFF
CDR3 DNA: TGTGCCAGCAGCTCTGCCCTAGCGGGAGAAACCGGGGAGCTGTTTTTT

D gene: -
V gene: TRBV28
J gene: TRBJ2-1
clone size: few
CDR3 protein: CASSLWSIGSRPNEQFF
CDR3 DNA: TGTGCCAGCAGTTTATGGAGTATAGGATCCCGGCCTAATGAGCAGTTCTTC

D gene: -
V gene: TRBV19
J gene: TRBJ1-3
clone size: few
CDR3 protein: CASADSPLSGNTIYF
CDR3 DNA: TGTGCCAGTGCGGACAGTCCTCTCTCTGGAAACACCATATATTTT

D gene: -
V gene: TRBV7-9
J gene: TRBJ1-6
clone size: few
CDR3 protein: CASSLDQGLDSPLHF
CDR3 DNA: TGTGCCAGCAGCTTAGACCAGGGGTTGGATTCACCCCTCCACTTT

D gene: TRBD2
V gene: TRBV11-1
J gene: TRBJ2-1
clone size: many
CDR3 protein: CASSSFPLLPSGGNEQFF
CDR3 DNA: TGTGCCAGCAGCTCCTTCCCCCTTCTCCCTAGCGGGGGCAATGAGCAGTTCTTC

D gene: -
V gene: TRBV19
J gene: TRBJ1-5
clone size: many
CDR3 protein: CASSFWGGGNQPQHF
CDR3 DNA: TGTGCCAGTAGTTTTTGGGGAGGGGGCAATCAGCCCCAGCATTTT

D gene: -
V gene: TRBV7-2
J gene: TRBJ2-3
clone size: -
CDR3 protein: CASSHSGTRQYF
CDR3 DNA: TGTGCCAGCAGCCATTCCGGGACCCGGCAGTATTTT

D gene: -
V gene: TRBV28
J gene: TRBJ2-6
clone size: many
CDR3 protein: CASGMLGAGANVLTF
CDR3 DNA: TGTGCCAGCGGTATGTTGGGGGCCGGGGCCAACGTCCTGACTTTC

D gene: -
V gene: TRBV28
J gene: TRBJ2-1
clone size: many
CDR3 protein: CASTWHGSSYNEQFF
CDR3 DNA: TGTGCCAGCACATGGCACGGGAGCTCCTACAATGAGCAGTTCTTC

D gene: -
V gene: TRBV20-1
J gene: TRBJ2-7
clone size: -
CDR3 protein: CSATGMNIRDNLQLSYEQYF
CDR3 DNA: TGCAGTGCTACGGGAATGAACATCCGGGACAACCTTCAACTCTCCTACGAGCAGTACTTC

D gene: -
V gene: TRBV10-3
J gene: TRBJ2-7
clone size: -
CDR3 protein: CAAGGQNLYEQYF
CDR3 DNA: TGTGCCGCTGGGGGACAAAACCTCTACGAGCAGTACTTC

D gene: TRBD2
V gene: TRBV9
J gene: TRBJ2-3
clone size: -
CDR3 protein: CASSGWTSGTSTDTQYF
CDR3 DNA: TGTGCCAGCAGCGGTTGGACTAGCGGGACTAGCACAGATACGCAGTATTTT

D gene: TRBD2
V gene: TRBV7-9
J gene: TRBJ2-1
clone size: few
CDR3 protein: CASSPIGRESYNEQFF
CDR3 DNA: TGTGCCAGCAGCCCTATAGGGCGGGAGAGTTACAATGAGCAGTTCTTC

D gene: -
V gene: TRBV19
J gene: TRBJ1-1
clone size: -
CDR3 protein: CASSIDSRRWGTEAFF
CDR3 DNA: TGTGCCAGTAGTATAGACAGCCGGAGGTGGGGCACTGAAGCTTTCTTT

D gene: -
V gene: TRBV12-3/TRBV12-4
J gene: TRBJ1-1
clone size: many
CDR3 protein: CAANRRTEAFF
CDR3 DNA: TGTGCCGCCAACAGGAGAACTGAAGCTTTCTTT

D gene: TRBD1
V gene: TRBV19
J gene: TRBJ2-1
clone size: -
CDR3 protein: CASSIGTGDDEQFF
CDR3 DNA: TGTGCCAGTAGTATTGGGACAGGGGACGATGAGCAGTTCTTC

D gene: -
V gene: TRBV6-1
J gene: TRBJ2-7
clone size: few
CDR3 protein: CASSLPVGEQYF
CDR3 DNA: TGTGCCAGCAGCCTACCGGTGGGCGAGCAGTACTTC

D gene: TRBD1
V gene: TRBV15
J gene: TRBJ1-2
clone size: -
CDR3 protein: CATSLTRQGGNYGYTF
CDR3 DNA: TGTGCCACCAGCCTGACACGACAGGGGGGGAACTATGGCTACACCTTC

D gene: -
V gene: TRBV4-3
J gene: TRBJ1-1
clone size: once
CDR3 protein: CASSQGLQTEAFF
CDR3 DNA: TGCGCCAGCAGCCAGGGGTTGCAGACTGAAGCTTTCTTT